This T cell receptor beta chain was sequenced for a study of blood T cells in healthy people across ages (dated by TCRdb to between 2014 and 2017). Background for the entire study: In model experiments, template switching captured about one uniquely barcoded TCR beta cDNA molecule for every two T cells. Age-related changes in TCR beta repertoire diversity were measured in the study by deep sequencing normalized with unique cDNA molecular identifiers. Four age groups were formed from the donors: young (average roughly 15 years), middle-aged (approximately 40), aged (about 62) and long-lived (approximately 80). To avoid experimental bias, donors of different ages were distributed randomly across sequencing lanes. Using the same blood draw, the study looked at two additional independent replicas of 1 million unique cDNA reads for two donors, one aged 18 to 29 and the other aged 80 or older. On the study overall, not on this receptor specifically: Estimates of total diversity based on one million sequenced T cells were considered lower bounds and underestimates. Because donor CMV infection status was unknown, age-related changes in expanded clonotypes were potentially confounded. Since profiling was done on bulk unsorted PBMCs, naive and antigen-experienced compartments could not be conclusively compared. Compared with the aged group, the long-lived group had more naive CD4+ T cells, fewer expanded clones and increased TCR diversity, a pattern suggesting age selection. The percentage of naive T cells measured by flow cytometry correlated strongly with observed TCR beta diversity. Observed TCR beta diversity per million T cells fell roughly linearly with age, and a significant reduction was already apparent by age around 40.

About this clonotype: Which antigen it targets is not known. Base quality data are lacking; no much larger clone is found one base away.

Systemically healthy Caucasian individuals from Russia, over 30 in total and aged roughly 6 to 95 years, were included as donors. Roughly 9 milliliters of peripheral blood were drawn from each donor into EDTA-treated Vacutainer tubes. Ficoll-Paque density-gradient centrifugation was used to isolate PBMCs, with at least 7 million per sample. Trizol reagent was used to extract total RNA from PBMCs, with at least 5 micrograms per sample. For every donor, an aliquot of PBMCs went through flow cytometry to measure the percentages of naive CD45RAhigh/CD27high T cells. Reading from cysteine to phenylalanine, the CDR3 counts 13 amino acids. Here the CDR3 DNA is all that survives: 39 bases in frame from base 1. Based on the germline V gene (reference sequence), the CDR1 and CDR2 sequences are MNHNY and SVGAGI. The library came from 5' RACE. The sequencer listed for this sample is Illumina HiSeq 2500. A second PCR of roughly 7 to 12 cycles was run with a J-beta primer mix and a sample-barcoded 5' primer. Each TCR beta cDNA molecule received a unique molecular identifier from a template-switch 5' adaptor carrying 12 random nucleotides. At least 3 million CDR3-containing paired-end reads were obtained from each sample. First-strand cDNA was synthesized from all RNA with the Mint cDNA synthesis kit, primed by a TRBC-specific oligonucleotide. Following uracil-DNA glycosylase treatment, a first 18-cycle PCR with universal primers M1SS and BC2_uni_R was performed on all cDNA. The original pipeline was this. Each sample was normalized by randomly selecting 1 million high-quality reads, each carrying a distinct molecular identifier. Reads with shared molecular identifiers were discarded instead of being binned into consensus sequences. CDR3 identification, clonotype clustering and error correction used MiTCR with a Q25 quality threshold and the strictest error-elimination algorithm. A nonparametric unseen species model using Euler transformation provided a lower-bound estimate of total TCR beta diversity. In-frame beta chains were kept once TCRdb had trimmed the public reads at Q25 with fastp and called clones with MiXCR. Entries are consolidated by CDR3 protein sequence, retaining the most common genes and DNA. These V and J calls are TCRdb output, not the study's own analysis. The sample table records 780,000 or so distinct CDR3 sequences; roughly three fifths of these occur just once. In total, the top ten clones hold around 24% of the sample.

Sequencing was done on a sample of blood. The V and J genes are TRBV6-6 and TRBJ2-5; possibly the D gene is TRBD1, per 6 matching bases. The J call may be in error: the DNA end matches TRBJ2-7 better. This TCR derives from a man between 35 and 55 years old in good health. The DNA is as follows: TGTGCCAGCAGTTACTCAAAGGACAGCGAGCAGTACTTC. Its protein is CASSYSKDSEQYF.